The present TCR beta chain was sequenced within a study of PD-1 blockade in classical Hodgkin lymphoma. The method was immunoSEQ multiplex PCR; TCRdb's version includes in-frame clones alone and lacks a portion of them. The sample records some 30,000 clones, over 75% being singletons. Time point denoted: cycle 4 day 1 (C4D1), after 6 weeks of nivolumab. Every patient had relapsed following autologous stem cell transplantation, and cohorts differed in brentuximab vedotin exposure. Patients' outcomes at their best amounted to complete response, partial response or progressive disease. V lost 5 bases and J 5 bases, leaving 15 bases between the germline ends. CDR3 length: 14 amino acids. CDR1 MNHNY and CDR2 SVGAGI come from the germline V gene (reference sequence).

The source was peripheral blood mononuclear cells (PBMCs), collected before the fourth cycle of nivolumab. The clonotype originates from a human donor with classical Hodgkin lymphoma. The chain is built from TRBV6-6 and TRBJ1-2; no clear D gene. In nucleotides, the CDR3 is TGTGCCAGCAGTAATACGGGTACCTTTTATGGCTACACCTTC. This encodes CASSNTGTFYGYTF.